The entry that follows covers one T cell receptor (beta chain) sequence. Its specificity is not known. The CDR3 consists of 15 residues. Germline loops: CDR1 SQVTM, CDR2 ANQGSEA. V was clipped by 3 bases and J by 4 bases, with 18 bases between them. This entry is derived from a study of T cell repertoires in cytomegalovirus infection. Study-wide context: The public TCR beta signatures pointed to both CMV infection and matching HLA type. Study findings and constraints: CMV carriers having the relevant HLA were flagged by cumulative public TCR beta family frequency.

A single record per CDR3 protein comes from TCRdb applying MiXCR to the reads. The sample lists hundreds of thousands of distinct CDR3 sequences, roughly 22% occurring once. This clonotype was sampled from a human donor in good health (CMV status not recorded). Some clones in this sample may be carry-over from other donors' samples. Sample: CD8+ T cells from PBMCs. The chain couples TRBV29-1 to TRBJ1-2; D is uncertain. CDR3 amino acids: CSVDRVSGKTYGYTF. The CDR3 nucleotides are TGCAGCGTTGATAGGGTTAGCGGCAAAACCTATGGCTACACCTTC.